This TCR beta chain was recorded in a study of T cell responses to AZD1222 COVID-19 vaccine. Across the whole study: Second doses that came at about 4 or about 12 weeks were put together. Points from the study as a whole: Repertoire sampling was restricted to post-peak T cell response timepoints. Just a handful of people given AZD1222 tested seropositive at baseline. Among the donors, most were white British and more were female, and clonal diversity was possibly underestimated.

Some clones are missing from TCRdb's copy, which holds only in-frame ones; the method was immunoSEQ multiplex PCR. The sample holds about 110,000 clones, around 84% seen once. CDR3 length: 15 amino acids. J lost 3 bases, V lost 6 bases, and 7 bases had no gene match. The germline V gene has CDR1 MDHEN and CDR2 SYDVKM. Comments on this clone: No antigen is known for it.

The chain uses TRBV28 and TRBJ2-5; 10 nucleotides agree with TRBD2. Sequences were derived from peripheral blood, sampled on day 0 of AZD1222 vaccination. The receptor was isolated from an adult in good health. The CDR3 region has the DNA TGTGCCAGCAGCTTTTTAGCGGGGGGCGAAGAGACCCAGTACTTC. It encodes CASSFLAGGEETQYF.